One sample yielded the 20 T cell receptor beta chains listed below, sequenced in a study of T cell responses to AZD1222 COVID-19 vaccine. Libraries were prepared by immunoSEQ multiplex PCR; TCRdb keeps only in-frame clonotypes and omits some of them. This table holds 77,000 or so clones, 85% to 95% found once. The starting material was peripheral blood, obtained 28 days after the second AZD1222 dose. All receptors come from an adult who received the AZD1222 COVID-19 vaccine.

The chain uses TRBV6-5 and TRBJ1-1; weak D call: TRBD1 (6 bases). CDR1 is MNHEY and CDR2 is SVGAGI in the germline V gene. CDR3 length: 13 amino acids. Trimming took off 5 bases at V and 3 bases at J, with 10 bases between the two ends. CDR3 in DNA: TGTGCCAGCAGTAAACAGGGTTACACTGAAGCTTTCTTT. This gives the protein CASSKQGYTEAFF.

The chain carries TRBV19 and TRBJ2-1, with D unclear. Germline lookup yields CDR1 LNHDA and CDR2 SQIVND (reference sequence). This CDR3 contains 11 residues. V was clipped by 5 bases and J by 9 bases, with 8 bases between them. CDR3 residues: CASSFLFEQFF. The DNA for the CDR3 is TGTGCCAGTAGTTTCTTGTTTGAGCAGTTCTTC.

The J gene is TRBJ2-7, the V gene TRBV7-8, with 10 bases lining up with TRBD1. From germline, CDR1 is SGHVS and CDR2 FQNEAQ. Unmatched junction bases numbered 5, after V lost 5 bases and J lost 4 bases. The CDR3 extends over 14 amino acids. DNA of the CDR3: TGTGCCAGCAGCCCCGGACAGGGGGAGTACGAGCAGTACTTC. This encodes CASSPGQGEYEQYF.

The genes are TRBV5-4 and TRBJ2-7; weak D call: TRBD1 (6 bases). V lost 1 base to trimming and J lost 6 bases, with 20 bases between them. CDR3 size: 16 residues. CDR1 and CDR2 from the germline V gene are SGHNT and YYREEE (reference sequence). In nucleotides, the CDR3 is TGTGCCAGCAGCTTGCTACCGGGACACCGGGGCCCCGAGCAGTACTTC. This codes for CASSLLPGHRGPEQYF.

The gene calls are TRBV7-2 and TRBJ1-4; 7 bases map to TRBD1. The CDR3 covers 15 residues. Per germline, CDR1 SGHTA and CDR2 FQGNSA. The V and J ends lost 6 bases and 4 bases, in that order; junction bases with no gene match: 8. The CDR3 loop reads CASSFQTGFNEKLFF. The DNA for the CDR3 is TGTGCCAGCAGTTTCCAGACAGGGTTTAATGAAAAACTGTTTTTT.

The chain employs TRBV4-2 and TRBJ1-2; D unclear. Deletions cut 0 bases from V and 3 bases from J, with 20 bases between. CDR3 length: 18 residues. Germline V gene sequence: CDR1 LGHNA, CDR2 YNFKEQ. CDR3: CASSQDPLTGSPYYGYTF. CDR3 nucleotide sequence: TGTGCCAGCAGCCAAGATCCGCTCACGGGCAGCCCATACTATGGCTACACCTTC.

The chain recombines TRBV6-8 with TRBJ2-1; D unclear. The CDR3 covers 10 residues. Trimming took 6 bases from V and 5 from J, leaving 2 bases between them. Germline V gene lookup returns CDR1 MNHGY and CDR2 SAAAGT. The CDR3 nucleotides read TGTGCCAGCAGGGACAATGAGCAGTTCTTC. This translates into CASRDNEQFF.

This chain uses TRBV27 with TRBJ2-3; D possibly matches TRBD1 or TRBD2 (5 bases each). Trimming cost V 4 bases and J 6 bases, with 17 bases left between them. The CDR3 runs to 15 residues. Germline lookup yields CDR1 MNHEY and CDR2 SMNVEV (reference sequence). CDR3 DNA sequence: TGTGCCAGCAGTTACCAGGGACGGTGGGGGGATACGCAGTATTTT. It specifies CASSYQGRWGDTQYF.

The genes are TRBV5-1 and TRBJ2-2, with a tentative D call TRBD1 (6 bases). Germline lookup yields CDR1 SGHRS and CDR2 YFSETQ. The CDR3 has 16 amino acids. The V end lost 4 bases, the J end lost 0 bases, and 13 bases lay between the germline ends. The CDR3 nucleotides read TGCGCCAGCAGCCCCAGGGGCGGATCGAACACCGGGGAGCTGTTTTTT. This encodes CASSPRGGSNTGELFF.

V is TRBV19 and J is TRBJ2-6; D possibly corresponds to TRBD1 (7 bases). The length of the CDR3 is 17 residues. Trimming stripped 4 bases from V and 4 bases from J, with 17 bases between. Germline CDR1 is LNHDA and CDR2 is SQIVND (reference sequence). DNA for the CDR3: TGTGCCAGTAGTACCCCCGGAGGGGGCCGAGGGGCCAACGTCCTGACTTTC. The encoded protein is CASSTPGGGRGANVLTF.

This chain connects TRBV5-4 to TRBJ2-7; D could derive from TRBD1 or TRBD2 (5 bases each). CDR1 is SGHNT and CDR2 is YYREEE in the germline V gene (reference sequence). The CDR3 loop spans 16 amino acids. Trimming removed 4 bases from V and 4 bases from J, with 21 bases in between. The CDR3 here is CASSPEGSRDMYEQYF. CDR3 nucleotide sequence: TGTGCCAGCAGCCCCGAGGGGTCACGGGATATGTACGAGCAGTACTTC.

The rearrangement joins TRBV2 to TRBJ2-7, with 13 bases identical to TRBD2. Germline CDR1 SNHLY, CDR2 FYNNEI. This CDR3 has 16 amino acids. Trimming at V came to 4 bases and at J to 3 bases, leaving 6 bases not matched to a gene. The CDR3 reads CASSGGLAGVYYEQYF. In DNA, the CDR3 is TGTGCCAGCAGTGGAGGACTAGCGGGAGTTTACTACGAGCAGTACTTC.

The V and J genes are TRBV28 and TRBJ2-1; TRBD2 aligns across 10 bases. The CDR3 is made up of 15 amino acids. CDR1 and CDR2 (germline): MDHEN, SYDVKM. V lost 1 base, J lost 5 bases, and 2 bases stayed unmatched. CDR3 nucleotides: TGTGCCAGCAGTTTATTAACTAGCGGGGACAATGAGCAGTTCTTC. Translated, it gives CASSLLTSGDNEQFF. Variable domain in full (rest from reference TRBV28 and TRBJ2-1): DVKVTQSSRYLVKRTGEKVFLECVQDMDHENMFWYRQDPGLGLRLIYFSYDVKMKEKGDIPEGYSVSREKKERFSLILESASTNQTSMYLCASSLLTSGDNEQFFGPGTRLTVL.

This clone was recorded only once. The chain carries TRBV4-1 and TRBJ2-1, with 10 bases fitting TRBD2. CDR3 size: 16 residues. The junction had 8 bases not matched to a gene; V was cut back by 2 bases and J by 7 bases. The germline gives CDR1 MGHRA, CDR2 YSYEKL. The CDR3 coding sequence is TGCGCCAGCAGCCAACCGGGACTAGCGATGAGGAATGAGCAGTTCTTC. Encoded protein: CASSQPGLAMRNEQFF.

The chain carries TRBV7-9 and TRBJ2-7; D call uncertain. This CDR3 has 12 residues. Germline V lookup: CDR1 SEHNR, CDR2 FQNEAQ (reference sequence). CDR3 bases: TGTGCAAGTTCTGGGTTTCGGGACGAGCAGTACTTC. This translates into CASSGFRDEQYF.

The rearrangement links TRBV15 to TRBJ1-2; 12 bases match TRBD1. Germline trimming cut 3 bases from V and 8 bases from J; bases unmatched to any gene: 4. The germline CDR1 and CDR2 sequences are LNHNV and YYDKDF (reference sequence). The CDR3 contains 14 residues. The CDR3 spells CATSSGTGGLGYTF. The CDR3 DNA follows: TGTGCCACCAGCAGCGGGACAGGGGGCTTAGGCTACACCTTC.

This clone was observed a single time. The chain carries TRBV5-5 and TRBJ2-7; 7 positions agree with TRBD2. CDR1 SGHKS and CDR2 YYEKEE come from the germline V gene (reference sequence). The V gene end was trimmed by 2 bases and the J gene end by 2 bases; junction bases not matched to a gene: 1. This CDR3 has 13 amino acids. CDR3 sequence: CASSLSGAYEQYF. CDR3 bases: TGTGCCAGCAGCTTAAGCGGGGCCTACGAGCAGTACTTC.

The V call is TRBV5-6, the J call TRBJ2-3; D gene ambiguous. The germline CDR1 and CDR2 sequences are SGHDT and YYEEEE. The CDR3 is 13 residues long. Between the trimmed V and J ends, which lost 3 bases and 1 base, there was a span of 6 bases. The DNA for the CDR3 is TGTGCCAGCAGCTCCTCGGGCACAGATACGCAGTATTTT. This translates into CASSSSGTDTQYF. Full variable domain (missing parts from reference TRBV5-6 and TRBJ2-3): DAGVTQSPTHLIKTRGQQVTLRCSPKSGHDTVSWYQQALGQGPQFIFQYYEEEERQRGNFPDRFSGHQFPNYSSELNVNALLLGDSALYLCASSSSGTDTQYFGPGTRLTVL.

The chain is built from TRBV28 and TRBJ1-1; 9 bases are a match to TRBD1. Per germline, CDR1 MDHEN and CDR2 SYDVKM. The CDR3 spans 15 residues. With V trimmed by 4 bases and J by 5 bases, 8 bases remained unmatched. CDR3 DNA sequence: TGTGCCAGCAGTTCCCCCGGGACAGGGTTAACTGAAGCTTTCTTT. This translates into CASSSPGTGLTEAFF.

V gene TRBV11-3 combines with J gene TRBJ2-3, with 9 nucleotides matching TRBD2. CDR1 SGHNT and CDR2 YENEEA come from the germline V gene. CDR3 length equals 17 residues. J lost 5 bases, V lost 1 base, and 10 bases had no gene match. DNA for the CDR3: TGTGCCAGCAGCTTAGGAGTAGCGGGAGCGCCGGTAGATACGCAGTATTTT. Translation: CASSLGVAGAPVDTQYF.